This TCR beta chain was documented in a study of CD8+CD57+ T cells in acquired aplastic anemia. Overall study context: Sorted CD4+ plus CD8+ cells gave DNA averaging approximately 3.2 ug. Overall study results and limits: Patients shared 25 to 30 CD8+ CDR3 sequences with controls.

Genomic DNA provided the template from which TCR beta VDJ and CDR3 profiles were obtained. MiXCR was run by TCRdb on the reads, yielding one entry per CDR3 protein. The sample shows about 420,000 distinct CDR3 sequences, approximately 70% of them seen only once. A remark on this clonotype: Antigen: not known.

CDR1 SQVTM and CDR2 ANQGSEA come from the germline V gene. CDR3 length equals 13 residues. The V gene lost 4 bases and the J gene lost 8 bases, with 14 bases spanning the gap. The receptor's source is a human donor in good health, serving as a control. This chain connects TRBV29-1 to TRBJ1-4; TRBD1 might be the D (6 bases). The sample taken for sequencing was sorted CD4+, CD8+, or CD8+CD57+ T cells (not recorded which) from PBMCs. For the CDR3, the DNA is TGCAGCGTTGGACGGGGGGGCGTCGAAAAACTGTTTTTT. Amino acids: CSVGRGGVEKLFF.